This TCR beta chain is drawn from a study of blood T cells in healthy people across ages. The J segment lost 0 bases and the V segment lost 5 bases, leaving 9 bases of the junction unmatched. The CDR3 contains 17 residues. The V gene's germline CDR1 is SEHNR and CDR2 FQNEAQ (reference sequence). Sample-barcoded 5' priming and a J-beta primer mix drove a second PCR of roughly 7 to 11 cycles. MiXCR, run by TCRdb on the 5' RACE reads, gives a single entry per CDR3 protein. The sample lists some 1.7 million distinct CDR3 sequences; 28% were seen once. This clonotype showed up just a few times. Sequences were obtained from blood. The source is a young woman in good health. The chain joins TRBV7-9 to TRBJ1-1; 10 bases match TRBD1. CDR3 residues: CASSPGQGNSMNTEAFF. The CDR3, as DNA: TGTGCCAGCAGCCCGGGACAGGGGAATTCAATGAACACTGAAGCTTTCTTT.